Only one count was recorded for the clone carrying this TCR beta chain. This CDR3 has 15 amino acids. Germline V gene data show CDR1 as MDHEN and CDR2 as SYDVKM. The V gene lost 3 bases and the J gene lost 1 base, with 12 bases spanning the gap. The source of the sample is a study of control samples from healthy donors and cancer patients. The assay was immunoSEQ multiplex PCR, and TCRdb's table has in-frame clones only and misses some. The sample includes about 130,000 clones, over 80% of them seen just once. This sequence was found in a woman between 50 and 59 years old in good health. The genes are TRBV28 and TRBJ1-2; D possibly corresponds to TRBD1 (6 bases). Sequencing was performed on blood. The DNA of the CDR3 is TGTGCCAGCAGTTTTGGCGACAGGATTAACTATGGCTACACCTTC. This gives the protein CASSFGDRINYGYTF.